This T cell receptor (beta chain) was found in a study of beta chain features in type 1 diabetes (dated by TCRdb to between 2018 and 2020). Regarding the research as a whole: Mean age, gender distribution, total cell number and subset yield were not different between patients and healthy donors. A total of 85 million to 140 million sorted cells were examined across all samples, and the number of cells per subset was strongly correlated with RNA yield. The study compared TCRB repertoires of sorted circulating CD4+ T cell subsets between recently diagnosed type 1 diabetes patients and matched healthy donors. Regulatory and stem cell-like memory subsets were isolated from only 8 patients and roughly eight healthy donors, whereas naive and central memory subsets came from all 30 or so donors. General findings and caveats noted by the study authors: HLA sub-analyses involved small numbers of individuals, so any influence of HLA type on TCRB rearrangement remained unresolved. Shorter templates might have been favored by PCR, but patient and control samples were amplified and corrected together, so both groups would have been affected equally by any skew. Naive, central memory and regulatory TCRB repertoires appeared to be more similar among patients than among healthy donors. In all four CD4+ subsets, TCRB CDR3 length was moderately but significantly shorter in type 1 diabetes patients. Sequencing cDNA rather than genomic DNA could over-represent highly expressing activated cells, although activation and CD3 levels did not differ between groups. Fewer insertions and more nucleotide deletions at VDJ recombination sites were observed in patients with type 1 diabetes, implying thymic rearrangement abnormalities.

Each donor gave one peripheral blood draw, averaging around 120 mL, which was collected into heparinised tubes. A BD FACSAria II was used to sort naive, central memory, regulatory and stem cell-like memory CD4+ T cells with a panel that included CD45RO, CCR7, CD25, CD127, CD95 and CD27. All sorted populations exceeded 95% purity. PBMCs were isolated immediately by Lymphoprep density gradient centrifugation and stained directly without culture. Samples were stained and sorted in pairs, with one healthy donor and one patient per experiment, so that batch effects were minimized. After removal of 6 bases from V and 6 bases from J, the junction retains 2 bases not matched to a gene. CDR1 and CDR2 are drawn from the germline V gene (reference sequence): PRHDT, FYEKMQ. The CDR3 contains 13 residues, cysteine and phenylalanine counted. Here the CDR3 DNA is all that survives: 39 bases in frame from base 1.

The High Capacity cDNA Reverse Transcription Kit was used to reverse transcribe all of the isolated RNA, meaning that expressed TCRB transcripts were what got sequenced. Deep immunoSEQ sequencing was performed on naive, central memory and regulatory T cell samples, with an average of approximately 3.9 million total reads per sample. Sorted cells were lysed in RLT buffer and RNA was extracted with DNase-treated RNeasy Micro or Mini kits, depending on cell number. Each cell subset was processed on its own to prevent cross-contamination, while patient and healthy donor samples were processed together. The immunoSEQ multiplex PCR was used to amplify TCRB sequences from cDNA, generating 87-bp fragments that spanned the CDR3 region. The amplicons were sequenced using the Illumina HiSeq platform. From the authors' description of their analysis: PCR bias was corrected computationally using synthetic template baselines, and reads within Hamming distance 2 were collapsed, with unmergeable singletons discarded. Reads were aligned against IMGT so that V, D and J genes, CDR3 length and insertions or deletions at six rearrangement sites could be assigned. Within each subset, clonotype counts were normalized to sorted cell number, and only after that were true diversity and Gini coefficients computed with the tcR R package. The overlap coefficient, calculated on TCRB nucleotide sequences, was used to measure repertoire sharing. Out-of-frame TCRB sequences from naive cells were analyzed as a proxy for the pre-selection repertoire. Entries here come from immuneACCESS through TCRdb and include only in-frame sequences with V and J called. Some clones fail to appear in such tables; in the studies checked, an unresolved V gene covers under half of the shortfall, and the cause of the remainder is unknown. For V, J and clone size, that table is used; D and trimming come from the DNA. This sample has roughly 280,000 clones in its table, and 24% of those were observed once. Of the sample, around 0.011% falls within the top ten clones.

This clone has a handful of counts. Its target antigen remains unknown. No base-level quality is on record; no much larger clone is a single base apart. Sequencing was carried out using naive CD4+ T cells from blood. The sample's cell subset or site label, in plain terms: true naive CD4+ T cells. The sequence came from a woman between 25 and 40 years old with type 1 diabetes. Recombination joined TRBV13 with TRBJ1-4, and 9 junctional nucleotides match TRBD1. The nucleotide sequence is TGTGCCAGCAGTCGGGACAGGGATGAAAAACTGTTTTTT. Its protein is CASSRDRDEKLFF. Joined to the reference TRBV13 and TRBJ1-4 proteins, this CDR3 gives the full variable domain: AAGVIQSPRHLIKEKRETATLKCYPIPRHDTVYWYQQGPGQDPQFLISFYEKMQSDKGSIPDRFSAQQFSDYHSELNMSSLELGDSALYFCASSRDRDEKLFFGSGTQLSVL.